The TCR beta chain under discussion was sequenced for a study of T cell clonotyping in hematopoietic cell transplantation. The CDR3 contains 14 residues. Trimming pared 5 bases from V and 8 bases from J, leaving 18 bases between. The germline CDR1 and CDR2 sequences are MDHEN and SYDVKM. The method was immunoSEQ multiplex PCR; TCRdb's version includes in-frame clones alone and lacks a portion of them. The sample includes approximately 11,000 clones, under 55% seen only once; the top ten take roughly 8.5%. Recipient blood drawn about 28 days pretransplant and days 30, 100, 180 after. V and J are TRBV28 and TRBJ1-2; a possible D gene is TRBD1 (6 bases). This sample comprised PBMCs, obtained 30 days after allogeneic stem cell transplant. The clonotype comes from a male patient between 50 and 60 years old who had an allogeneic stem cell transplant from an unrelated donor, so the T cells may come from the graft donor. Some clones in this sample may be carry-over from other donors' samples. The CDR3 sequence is CASSLLQGNRGYTF. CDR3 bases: TGTGCCAGCAGTCTTCTTCAGGGGAATAGAGGCTACACCTTC.